The 14 T cell receptor beta chains below were found in one sample sequenced in a study of blood T cell repertoires in COVID-19. Sequencing was performed with immunoSEQ multiplex PCR; in TCRdb, only in-frame clones are kept and a portion is missing. The repertoire holds 250,000 to 350,000 clones, with just under 90% as singletons. Sequenced input: PBMCs or T cells enriched from blood (not recorded which). These receptors all come from a woman aged 45-65 years who had been exposed to COVID-19.

This clone appeared a single time. The chain uses TRBV7-9 and TRBJ2-4; 9 bases match TRBD1. The CDR3 extends over 15 amino acids. Germline CDR1 is SEHNR and CDR2 is FQNEAQ (reference sequence). V shed 5 bases and J 2 bases; nucleotides not matched to a gene: 4. As DNA, the CDR3 is TGTGCCAGCAGCCGACAGGGGGTGACCAAAAACATTCAGTACTTC. It encodes CASSRQGVTKNIQYF. Using reference TRBV7-9 and TRBJ2-4 for the parts outside the CDR3, the full variable domain is DTGVSQNPRHKITKRGQNVTFRCDPISEHNRLYWYRQTLGQGPEFLTYFQNEAQLEKSRLLSDRFSAERPKGSFSTLEIQRTEQGDSAMYLCASSRQGVTKNIQYFGAGTRLSVL.

This chain links TRBV23-1 with TRBJ2-2; TRBD1 agrees at 11 bases. TRBV23-1 is an open reading frame, and its role is uncertain. The CDR3 totals 16 residues. V lost 4 bases, J lost 5 bases, and 6 bases stayed unmatched. The CDR3 sequence is CASSLRDRGYTGELFF. The CDR3 coding sequence is TGCGCCAGCAGTCTCCGGGACAGGGGGTATACCGGGGAGCTGTTTTTT.

J is TRBJ1-1 and V is TRBV11-2; TRBD1 is a possible D gene (6 bases). The length of the CDR3 is 16 residues. Germline V gives CDR1 SGHAT, CDR2 FQNNGV. The V end was cut by 5 bases, the J end by 4 bases, with 20 bases between. The CDR3 protein is CASSVGSGGSGTEAFF. Here the CDR3 DNA reads TGTGCCAGCAGCGTTGGGTCGGGGGGCTCGGGCACTGAAGCTTTCTTT.

Points on this clone: The same CDR3 is also encoded by other DNA sequences in this sample. This chain links TRBV6-1 with TRBJ2-1, with no clear D. V was shortened by 3 bases and J by 0 bases, with 9 bases between the two germline ends. The CDR3 contains 15 residues. Germline CDR1 reads MNHNS; CDR2 reads SASEGT. CDR3 region: CASSEAGTSYNEQFF. CDR3 coding DNA: TGTGCCAGCAGTGAGGCAGGAACCTCCTACAATGAGCAGTTCTTC.

Here the CDR3 DNA reads TGTGCCACCAGTGATGGGACAAGGAGTGAAAAACTGTTTTTT. It translates to CATSDGTRSEKLFF. V gene TRBV24-1 combines with J gene TRBJ1-4; a possible D gene is TRBD1 (6 bases). Trimming removed 3 bases at V and 7 bases at J, with 11 bases between. Germline V gives CDR1 KGHDR, CDR2 SFDVKD. The CDR3 loop spans 14 amino acids.

The chain has TRBV19 and TRBJ2-7; possible D gene TRBD2, 5 bases. The CDR3 is made up of 13 amino acids. The germline V gene encodes CDR1 LNHDA and CDR2 SQIVND (reference sequence). Trimming took off 5 bases at V and 3 bases at J, with 11 bases between the two ends. CDR3 sequence: CASSPREGYEQYF. CDR3 bases: TGTGCCAGTAGTCCCCGGGAAGGCTACGAGCAGTACTTC.

The chain joins TRBV11-2 to TRBJ1-4, with 9 bases identical to TRBD1. This CDR3 has 15 residues. Germline V gene sequence: CDR1 SGHAT, CDR2 FQNNGV. J lost 8 bases, V lost 1 base, and 5 bases had no gene match. CDR3 DNA: TGTGCCAGCAGCTTAGGGCGGACAGGGGTCGAAAAACTGTTTTTT. Protein product: CASSLGRTGVEKLFF.

This clone is a singleton in its sample. The CDR3 DNA reads TGTGCCAGCAGTTACGCGGGGTACTATGGCTACACCTTC. This encodes CASSYAGYYGYTF. V usage is TRBV6-5 and J usage is TRBJ1-2; no firm D call. The ends were cut back, 2 bases at V and 3 bases at J, with 7 bases in the middle. Germline V gene data show CDR1 as MNHEY and CDR2 as SVGAGI. The CDR3 runs to 13 residues.

For this clone: The junction does not match germline at one end; this may be a read error. This sequence joins TRBV7-7 and TRBJ2-2; 7 bases map to TRBD2. Germline CDR1 and CDR2: SSHAT and FNYEAQ (reference sequence). This CDR3 is built from 16 residues. Here the CDR3 reads CASSISLGRDTGELFF. DNA of the CDR3: TGTGCTAGCAGCATTTCACTGGGGAGGGACACCGGGGAGCTGTTTTTT.

The chain combines TRBV7-2 with TRBJ1-4; the D is unclear. Per the germline V gene, CDR1 is SGHTA and CDR2 is FQGNSA. Between the trimmed V and J ends, which lost 2 bases and 7 bases, there was a span of 11 bases. The CDR3 has 14 residues. CDR3 in DNA: TGTGCCAGCAGCTTATCTGGGTGGGCTGAAAAACTGTTTTTT. Protein product: CASSLSGWAEKLFF.

The chain couples TRBV18 to TRBJ2-5; D is possibly TRBD1 (5 bases). The CDR3 has 16 residues. V dropped 1 base and J dropped 5 bases, with 17 bases sitting between them. Germline CDR1 reads KGHSH; CDR2 reads LQKENI. The CDR3 region is CASSPLGPQGRETQYF. The CDR3 DNA is TGTGCCAGCTCACCACTCGGACCCCAGGGCCGGGAGACCCAGTACTTC.

This chain links TRBV4-1 with TRBJ1-1, with 7 bases lining up with TRBD1. Germline V lookup: CDR1 MGHRA, CDR2 YSYEKL. CDR3 length: 13 amino acids. V shed 0 bases, J shed 9 bases, and the junction held 4 bases outside the gene matches. CDR3 loop: CASSQDYRGKAFF. The CDR3 coding sequence is TGCGCCAGCAGCCAAGATTACAGGGGTAAAGCTTTCTTT.

The CDR3 DNA is TGTGCCAGCAGGGGACAAGGGAATACCGTCCCCTTTGTCTATGGCTACACCTTC. This gives the protein CASRGQGNTVPFVYGYTF. The chain has TRBV28 and TRBJ1-2, with a weak D call TRBD1 (6 bases). Germline values: CDR1 MDHEN, CDR2 SYDVKM. The CDR3 runs 18 residues. The ends were cut back, 6 bases at V and 4 bases at J, with 27 bases in the middle.

The rearrangement uses TRBV2 and TRBJ2-5; TRBD1 might be the D (5 bases). The CDR3 is made up of 12 amino acids. CDR1 SNHLY and CDR2 FYNNEI come from the germline V gene. V lost 7 bases and J 7 bases, leaving 13 bases between the germline ends. The CDR3 sequence: CASTSGSGTQYF. The CDR3 region has the DNA TGTGCCAGCACTTCAGGGTCGGGGACCCAGTACTTC.